This T cell receptor (beta chain) was sequenced for a study of cytomegalovirus exposure and HLA in healthy donors. General observations from the study: Productive status was seen about 87% or about 30% of the time for most TCR beta V segments in an earlier analysis.

Primers: 60 Vbeta forward and 13 Jbeta reverse. The protocol was immunoSEQ multiplex PCR, while the TCRdb copy is restricted to in-frame clones and leaves out a portion. Of about 55,000 clones listed, around 78% were seen once; the top ten hold approximately 1.5%. In regard to this clone: What it binds is unknown.

V was clipped by 2 bases and J by 1 base, with 12 bases between them. The germline V gene encodes CDR1 SGHAT and CDR2 FQNNGV. CDR3 size: 15 residues. This chain connects TRBV11-2 to TRBJ2-7; the D is unclear. The source material was PBMCs. The receptor's source is a female donor in good health and CMV-seronegative. As DNA, the CDR3 is TGTGCCAGCAGCTTACGCCTACCAAATTCCTACGAGCAGTACTTC. Translating it yields CASSLRLPNSYEQYF.